What follows is one T cell receptor beta chain and its context. This sample was included in a study of blood T cell repertoires in COVID-19. Study background: PBMCs, B-cell-depleted T cells, or T cells were the source of the cDNA or gDNA that made up the material.

Original analysis: Estimates of nucleated cell counts were drawn from the amplification of reference gene primers. Using immunoSEQ multiplex PCR, the repertoire was profiled, and TCRdb retains in-frame clones only, with some absent. V and J calls and clone size follow that table, whereas D and trimming were derived from the DNA. The sample has over 90,000 clones, roughly 86% seen once. This CDR3 comprises 15 residues. Germline-derived CDR1 and CDR2 are MNHEY and SMNVEV (reference sequence). The V segment lost 0 bases and the J segment 5 bases; nucleotides outside the gene matches: 5. The rearrangement uses TRBV27 and TRBJ2-5, with TRBD1 identical over 8 bases. This TCR came from a man aged 35 to 55 with active or convalescent COVID-19. Material for sequencing was peripheral blood. Here the CDR3 reads CASSLSWQGAETQYF. CDR3 bases: TGTGCCAGCAGTTTATCGTGGCAGGGGGCCGAGACCCAGTACTTC.